The 27 T cell receptor beta chains in this list originate from one sample, sequenced in a study of cytomegalovirus exposure and HLA in healthy donors (dated by TCRdb to about 2017). The library was built by means of the immunoSEQ multiplex PCR assay. For the multiplex PCR, a mixture combining 60 forward primers for TCR Vbeta segments and 13 reverse primers for TCR Jbeta segments was used. As stored in TCRdb, this immuneACCESS dataset retains in-frame rearrangements with V and J assigned. A fraction of the clones does not appear; measured against another copy, unresolved V genes explain less than half of the discrepancy, and the remainder lacks a known reason. The sample data list over 200,000 clones, and about 83% of these were observed just once. Of the sample, 1% to 1.5% falls within the top ten clones. Sequences were obtained from PBMCs. Every receptor here comes from a human donor in good health.

The chain has TRBV7-2 and TRBJ1-2; 8 nucleotides match TRBD1. Germline V CDR1 and CDR2: SGHTA, FQGNSA. The length of the CDR3 is 14 residues. V lost 1 base and J lost 7; bases outside the gene matches: 5. The CDR3 DNA follows: TGTGCCAGCAGCTTAGACAGGGGGTATTTTGGCTACACCTTC. This encodes CASSLDRGYFGYTF.

This chain links TRBV7-2 with TRBJ2-1; 12 nucleotides match TRBD2. CDR1 SGHTA and CDR2 FQGNSA come from the germline V gene. Losses at the gene ends were 9 bases for V and 9 bases for J; bases not matched to a gene: 6. The CDR3 covers 13 residues. CDR3 in amino acids: CARQLAGGLEQFF. The CDR3 nucleotides read TGTGCCAGGCAGCTAGCGGGAGGGCTTGAGCAGTTCTTC.

The V call is TRBV28, the J call TRBJ2-1; 13 bases map to TRBD2. V shed 10 bases and J 5 bases; nucleotides not matched to a gene: 14. CDR3 length: 17 amino acids. From germline, CDR1 is MDHEN and CDR2 SYDVKM. CDR3: CATGTSGTPTRDNEQFF. CDR3 in DNA: TGTGCCACCGGGACTAGCGGGACCCCCACCCGAGACAATGAGCAGTTCTTC. The full variable domain, in which reference TRBV28 and TRBJ2-1 provide the parts outside the CDR3, is DVKVTQSSRYLVKRTGEKVFLECVQDMDHENMFWYRQDPGLGLRLIYFSYDVKMKEKGDIPEGYSVSREKKERFSLILESASTNQTSMYLCATGTSGTPTRDNEQFFGPGTRLTVL.

This chain connects TRBV4-2 to TRBJ1-3; D gene unclear. This CDR3 region has 14 residues. V dropped 0 bases and J dropped 2 bases, with 5 bases sitting between them. From germline, CDR1 is LGHNA and CDR2 YNFKEQ. The CDR3 loop is CASSQDDTGNTIYF. In nucleotides, the CDR3 is TGTGCCAGCAGCCAAGATGACACTGGAAACACCATATATTTT.

CDR3 coding DNA: TGTGCCAGCAGGCCGACAGGGACTAATGAAAAACTGTTTTTT. Translation gives CASRPTGTNEKLFF. This chain links TRBV27 with TRBJ1-4; 7 nucleotides agree with TRBD1. The CDR3 is 14 amino acids. The germline gives CDR1 MNHEY, CDR2 SMNVEV (reference sequence). V shed 6 bases, J shed 2 bases, and the junction held 3 bases outside the gene matches.

The chain recombines TRBV6-5 with TRBJ2-7; D possibly corresponds to TRBD2 (6 bases). Deletions cut 6 bases from V and 6 bases from J, with 21 bases between. Germline CDR1 MNHEY, CDR2 SVGAGI. The CDR3 covers 15 residues. The CDR3 loop reads CASSRKGFTGSEQYF. DNA of the CDR3: TGTGCCAGCAGCCGAAAGGGGTTCACCGGGAGCGAGCAGTACTTC.

V gene TRBV7-9 combines with J gene TRBJ2-1; 13 nucleotides line up with TRBD2. Germline V lookup: CDR1 SEHNR, CDR2 FQNEAQ (reference sequence). CDR3 size: 17 residues. V lost 3 bases to trimming and J lost 7 bases; unmatched junction nucleotides: 9. CDR3 region: CASSFGYGTSGMNEQFF. CDR3 coding DNA: TGTGCCAGCAGCTTTGGGTATGGGACTAGCGGGATGAATGAGCAGTTCTTC.

V usage is TRBV6-1 and J usage is TRBJ1-1, with TRBD1 identical over 10 bases. V lost 10 bases, J lost 4 bases, and 6 bases stayed unmatched. The CDR3 runs to 13 residues. Germline CDR1 and CDR2: MNHNS and SASEGT. The DNA of the CDR3 is TGTGCCACCCGGGGACAGGGGATCACTGAAGCTTTCTTT. Translated, it gives CATRGQGITEAFF.

The rearrangement joins TRBV28 to TRBJ1-2, with D perhaps matching TRBD1 (5 bases). The CDR3 spans 17 residues. Trimming left V 3 bases short and J 4 bases short, with 21 bases between. From germline, CDR1 is MDHEN and CDR2 SYDVKM. CDR3 region: CASSLQGALYGVYGYTF. CDR3 DNA sequence: TGTGCCAGCAGTTTGCAGGGTGCGCTATATGGGGTCTATGGCTACACCTTC.

The rearrangement joins TRBV30 to TRBJ1-1, with 9 bases aligning to TRBD1. V lost 4 bases and J lost 1; bases outside the gene matches: 13. Germline CDR1 and CDR2: GTSNPN and SVGIG (reference sequence). This CDR3 is 17 amino acids long. The CDR3 coding sequence is TGTGCCTGGAACTGGGCTACAGGGGGCTCGGGGAACACTGAAGCTTTCTTT. Translation gives CAWNWATGGSGNTEAFF.

The chain couples TRBV6-5 to TRBJ2-2; 11 nucleotides align to TRBD2. The CDR3 is 16 residues long. The J segment lost 9 bases and the V segment lost 2 bases, leaving 8 bases of the junction unmatched. Germline V gene data show CDR1 as MNHEY and CDR2 as SVGAGI. The CDR3 spells CASSYDLGTSGRELFF. The CDR3, as DNA: TGTGCCAGCAGTTACGACCTTGGGACTAGCGGCAGGGAGCTGTTTTTT.

CDR3 sequence reads: CASSMGLAEETQYF. The DNA of the CDR3 is TGTGCCAGCAGCATGGGACTCGCAGAAGAGACCCAGTACTTC. This rearrangement joins TRBV7-9 to TRBJ2-5; tentatively, D is TRBD2 (6 bases). V gave up 5 bases and J gave up 3 bases, with 13 bases separating them. The V gene's germline CDR1 is SEHNR and CDR2 FQNEAQ (reference sequence). The CDR3 is 14 amino acids.

The J gene is TRBJ1-3, the V gene TRBV19; maybe TRBD1 (6 bases). Germline V gene sequence: CDR1 LNHDA, CDR2 SQIVND (reference sequence). The CDR3 covers 19 residues. V gave up 6 bases and J gave up 0 bases, with 24 bases separating them. Here the CDR3 reads CASSPPLPGAINSGNTIYF. The CDR3 DNA reads as TGTGCCAGTAGCCCCCCCCTTCCAGGGGCGATCAACTCTGGAAACACCATATATTTT.

The chain couples TRBV27 to TRBJ2-3, with D unresolved. Trimming removed 0 bases at V and 1 base at J, with 8 bases between. The germline V gene has CDR1 MNHEY and CDR2 SMNVEV (reference sequence). The CDR3 is 15 amino acids. This chain's CDR3 is CASSLSNFGTDTQYF. DNA for the CDR3: TGTGCCAGCAGTTTATCGAACTTTGGCACAGATACGCAGTATTTT.

The rearrangement joins TRBV25-1 to TRBJ2-7, with D possibly being TRBD2 (5 bases). V shed 6 bases and J shed 2 bases, with 14 bases lying between them. The CDR3 runs 14 residues. Germline values: CDR1 MGHDK, CDR2 SYGVNS. DNA of the CDR3: TGTGCCAGCAGGCCCGGGGTCCCCCCCTACGAGCAGTACTTC. Residues: CASRPGVPPYEQYF.

The count of this clone is one. The chain has TRBV7-2 and TRBJ2-3; 7 bases map to TRBD2. After removal of 0 bases from V and 3 bases from J, the junction contained 9 bases not matched to a gene. The CDR3 is made up of 17 amino acids. Germline V gene sequence: CDR1 SGHTA, CDR2 FQGNSA. CDR3 coding DNA: TGTGCCAGCAGCTTAGCGCAGTTGGGGGGGGTTACAGATACGCAGTATTTT. This codes for CASSLAQLGGVTDTQYF.

The chain employs TRBV6-5 and TRBJ1-1; D is perhaps TRBD1 (6 bases). CDR3 length equals 16 residues. CDR1 and CDR2 (germline): MNHEY, SVGAGI. Trimming took off 0 bases at V and 4 bases at J, with 15 bases between the two ends. The CDR3 loop is CASSYSGGVVSTEAFF. CDR3 sequence (DNA): TGTGCCAGCAGTTACTCAGGGGGGGTAGTAAGCACTGAAGCTTTCTTT.

V usage is TRBV18 and J usage is TRBJ1-1, with D perhaps TRBD1 (5 bases). Trimming left V 3 bases short and J 6 bases short, with 14 bases between. The germline CDR1 and CDR2 sequences are KGHSH and LQKENI. The CDR3 spans 14 residues. In nucleotides, the CDR3 is TGTGCCAGCTCACCCGGTTCTGGGGCCCCTGAAGCTTTCTTT. It specifies CASSPGSGAPEAFF.

The chain is built from TRBV10-3 and TRBJ2-2; D is perhaps TRBD1 (6 bases). Trimming stripped 5 bases from V and 3 bases from J, with 13 bases between. CDR1 ENHRY and CDR2 SYGVKD come from the germline V gene. CDR3 length: 15 residues. In DNA, the CDR3 is TGTGCCATCAGTCCCAGGGGCAGTGACACCGGGGAGCTGTTTTTT. This sequence encodes CAISPRGSDTGELFF.

V and J are TRBV28 and TRBJ2-7, with 10 nucleotides matching TRBD2. Unmatched junction bases numbered 13, after V lost 6 bases and J lost 2 bases. Germline V gene lookup returns CDR1 MDHEN and CDR2 SYDVKM. The CDR3 consists of 17 residues. The CDR3 protein is CASSNLDTLAGAYEQYF. The CDR3 DNA follows: TGTGCCAGCAGCAACCTTGACACTCTAGCGGGGGCCTACGAGCAGTACTTC.

The chain joins TRBV7-2 to TRBJ2-7, with TRBD2 as a possible D gene (7 bases). CDR3 size: 15 residues. The germline V gene encodes CDR1 SGHTA and CDR2 FQGNSA. The germline V and J ends were trimmed by 6 bases and 2 bases, with 17 bases remaining between them. The CDR3 here is CASRGGLAVTYEQYF. The CDR3 region has the DNA TGTGCCAGCAGGGGGGGGCTAGCGGTGACCTACGAGCAGTACTTC.

J is TRBJ2-1 and V is TRBV29-1; D possibly corresponds to TRBD2 (5 bases). Deletions cut 4 bases from V and 8 bases from J, with 15 bases between. The CDR3 length is 13 residues. Germline CDR1 reads SQVTM; CDR2 reads ANQGSEA. The chain's CDR3 is CSVVAGLRHEQFF. As DNA, the CDR3 is TGCAGCGTTGTTGCTGGACTTAGGCATGAGCAGTTCTTC.

The rearrangement uses TRBV9 and TRBJ1-5; D is possibly TRBD1 (6 bases). V was clipped by 4 bases and J by 12 bases, with 14 bases between them. CDR3 length equals 12 residues. Per germline, CDR1 SGDLS and CDR2 YYNGEE. The CDR3 sequence: CASSPPEQGQHF. The CDR3 DNA sequence: TGTGCCAGCAGCCCACCCGAACAGGGCCAGCATTTT. The full variable domain, with the rest looked up from reference TRBV9 and TRBJ1-5, is DSGVTQTPKHLITATGQRVTLRCSPRSGDLSVYWYQQSLDQGLQFLIQYYNGEERAKGNILERFSAQQFPDLHSELNLSSLELGDSALYFCASSPPEQGQHFGDGTRLSIL.

V and J are TRBV7-8 and TRBJ2-7; D perhaps matches TRBD2 (6 bases). Per germline, CDR1 SGHVS and CDR2 FQNEAQ. The CDR3 consists of 15 residues. Trimming cost V 1 base and J 3 bases, with 13 bases left between them. The CDR3 sequence: CASSLGRSGSYEQYF. The CDR3 DNA reads as TGTGCCAGCAGCTTAGGACGTTCCGGGAGCTACGAGCAGTACTTC.

A single count supports this clone. The V call is TRBV29-1, the J call TRBJ2-3; possible D gene TRBD2, 7 bases. Trimming pared 6 bases from V and 4 bases from J, leaving 20 bases between. Germline assignment: CDR1 SQVTM and CDR2 ANQGSEA. This CDR3 region has 15 residues. CDR3 amino acids: CSVDILGGGSDTQYF. The CDR3 nucleotides are TGCAGCGTCGATATCCTGGGGGGGGGCTCAGATACGCAGTATTTT.

The chain links TRBV2 to TRBJ2-3; D unclear. CDR3 length: 15 residues. V was clipped by 10 bases and J by 4 bases, with 21 bases between them. Per germline, CDR1 SNHLY and CDR2 FYNNEI. For the CDR3, the DNA is TGTGCCACCCGACTGTCGTGGCGGAGTGCAGATACGCAGTATTTT. Protein product: CATRLSWRSADTQYF. Supplemented by reference TRBV2 and TRBJ2-3, the full variable domain reads EPEVTQTPSHQVTQMGQEVILRCVPISNHLYFYWYRQILGQKVEFLVSFYNNEISEKSEIFDDQFSVERPDGSNFTLKIRSTKLEDSAMYFCATRLSWRSADTQYFGPGTRLTVL.

The chain combines TRBV7-9 with TRBJ1-2; D is possibly TRBD1 (6 bases). CDR1 SEHNR and CDR2 FQNEAQ come from the germline V gene (reference sequence). The V end was cut by 1 base, the J end by 7 bases, with 16 bases between. The CDR3 has 15 residues. This CDR3 reads CASSLEMGGGSGYTF. In nucleotides, the CDR3 is TGTGCCAGCAGCTTAGAGATGGGTGGGGGCTCTGGCTACACCTTC. Drawing the rest from reference TRBV7-9 and TRBJ1-2, the complete variable domain is DTGVSQNPRHKITKRGQNVTFRCDPISEHNRLYWYRQTLGQGPEFLTYFQNEAQLEKSRLLSDRFSAERPKGSFSTLEIQRTEQGDSAMYLCASSLEMGGGSGYTFGSGTRLTVV.